The entry below describes one T cell receptor (beta chain). Its antigen remains unknown. The ends were cut back, 5 bases at V and 5 bases at J, with 15 bases in the middle. The CDR3 is 14 amino acids. The germline V gene encodes CDR1 SGHVS and CDR2 FQNEAQ. Patients between 18 and 65 years old had hyperthyroidism, newly diagnosed and lasting under 2 months. On the basis of clinical symptoms, serum thyroxine and TRAb, thyroid ultrasound and orbital computed tomography, diagnoses were made. This sample is drawn from a study of T cells in Graves' hyperthyroidism and ophthalmopathy. Study summary: The initial diagnosis was the point when peripheral blood was collected, ahead of any treatment. Findings of the study overall: Ophthalmopathy and stable hyperthyroidism were told apart by a 13 V-J model.

What was amplified from RNA transcripts were TCR beta CDR3 regions. An initial round of RT-PCR targeting the TCR CDR3 relied on the HTBI primer set. Via MiXCR, TCRdb re-called the multiplex PCR reads, giving one row per CDR3 protein. This sample yields some 400,000 distinct CDR3 sequences, of which approximately 15% are seen a single time; about 10% belongs to the top ten. The chain combines TRBV7-8 with TRBJ2-5; possibly TRBD2 for D (5 bases). The receptor comes from a woman in her fifties or sixties with Graves' hyperthyroidism. Sequencing input: blood. The CDR3 region has the DNA TGTGCCAGCAGCCCCCGGGAAGGGTGGGAGACCCAGTACTTC. It is translated as CASSPREGWETQYF.